This T cell receptor (beta chain) was documented in a study of blood T cell repertoires in COVID-19. The overall study: PBMCs, B-cell-depleted T cells, or T cells provided the cDNA or gDNA that made up the material.

Deletions cut 7 bases from V and 7 bases from J, with 14 bases between. The CDR3 loop spans 13 amino acids. Sequencing used immunoSEQ multiplex PCR; TCRdb keeps in-frame clones, though not all of them. This sample yields more than 250,000 clones, of which approximately 90% are seen a single time; roughly 5.9% belongs to the top ten. This chain joins TRBV12-3 or TRBV12-4 and TRBJ2-1; no firm D call. The sequenced material came from peripheral blood. The sequence came from a woman between 45 and 65 years old with COVID-19, enrolled during active disease. CDR3 sequence reads: CASKTRGDNEQFF. As DNA, the CDR3 is TGTGCCAGCAAAACCCGAGGCGATAATGAGCAGTTCTTC.